The rows below give T cell receptor beta chains drawn from one sample of a study of blood T cell repertoires in COVID-19. The table came from immunoSEQ multiplex PCR; TCRdb's copy has only in-frame clones and leaves some out. The table includes some 230,000 clones, about four fifths detected once. Material: PBMCs or T cells enriched from blood (not recorded which). The origin of the receptors is a woman in her 40s with acute COVID-19. CDR3s include the opening cysteine and the closing phenylalanine or tryptophan. The order of the fields is clone size, D gene, J gene, V gene, CDR3 length, CDR3 protein, CDR3 DNA. The D gene is left open where the match is weak. A row's size may be missing; if present it is once, few, many or a size class.

clone_size: .
d_call: .
j_call: TRBJ1-1
v_call: TRBV13
cdr3_length: 13
cdr3_aa: CASSLGHNAEAFF
cdr3_nt: TGTGCCAGCAGCTTAGGGCACAACGCTGAAGCTTTCTTT

clone_size: .
d_call: .
j_call: TRBJ1-3
v_call: TRBV3-1/TRBV3-2
cdr3_length: 12
cdr3_aa: CASSHKLYTIYF
cdr3_nt: TGTGCCAGCAGCCACAAACTGTACACCATATATTTT

clone_size: .
d_call: .
j_call: TRBJ1-6
v_call: TRBV2
cdr3_length: 17
cdr3_aa: CASSERQVGQYGSPLHF
cdr3_nt: TGTGCCAGCAGTGAACGACAGGTTGGGCAATATGGTTCACCCCTCCACTTT

clone_size: few
d_call: TRBD1
j_call: TRBJ1-2
v_call: TRBV6-2/TRBV6-3
cdr3_length: 14
cdr3_aa: CASSYVGGASGYTF
cdr3_nt: TGTGCCAGCAGTTACGTAGGGGGCGCGAGTGGCTACACCTTC

clone_size: once
d_call: TRBD2
j_call: TRBJ2-7
v_call: TRBV7-2
cdr3_length: 16
cdr3_aa: CASSSEGLAGVYEQYF
cdr3_nt: TGTGCCAGCAGCTCCGAGGGACTAGCGGGGGTCTACGAGCAGTACTTC

clone_size: .
d_call: .
j_call: TRBJ2-7
v_call: TRBV7-2
cdr3_length: 13
cdr3_aa: CASSYEIAYEQYF
cdr3_nt: TGTGCCAGCAGCTACGAGATAGCCTACGAGCAGTACTTC

clone_size: .
d_call: .
j_call: TRBJ2-1
v_call: TRBV9
cdr3_length: 12
cdr3_aa: CASSGVYNEQFF
cdr3_nt: TGTGCCAGCAGCGGAGTCTACAATGAGCAGTTCTTC

clone_size: .
d_call: .
j_call: TRBJ1-2
v_call: TRBV12-5
cdr3_length: 16
cdr3_aa: CASGLVVSGKGEGYTF
cdr3_nt: TGTGCTAGTGGTTTGGTAGTGTCAGGGAAAGGGGAAGGCTACACCTTC

clone_size: few
d_call: .
j_call: TRBJ2-5
v_call: TRBV20-1
cdr3_length: 14
cdr3_aa: CSASNRGRAGTQYF
cdr3_nt: TGCAGTGCTAGTAATCGAGGCCGAGCGGGGACCCAGTACTTC

clone_size: few
d_call: .
j_call: TRBJ2-7
v_call: TRBV29-1
cdr3_length: 11
cdr3_aa: CSVTGNYEQYF
cdr3_nt: TGCAGCGTGACAGGAAATTACGAGCAGTACTTC

clone_size: few
d_call: TRBD2
j_call: TRBJ2-7
v_call: TRBV2
cdr3_length: 13
cdr3_aa: CASSSTSFDEQYF
cdr3_nt: TGTGCCAGCAGTTCGACTAGCTTCGACGAGCAGTACTTC

clone_size: .
d_call: .
j_call: TRBJ2-3
v_call: TRBV5-1
cdr3_length: 11
cdr3_aa: CASSLGATQYF
cdr3_nt: TGCGCCAGCAGCTTGGGAGCTACGCAGTATTTT

clone_size: .
d_call: .
j_call: TRBJ2-5
v_call: TRBV21-1
cdr3_length: 15
cdr3_aa: CASSPHVDSQETQYF
cdr3_nt: TGTGCCAGCAGCCCCCACGTTGACAGCCAAGAGACCCAGTACTTC

clone_size: .
d_call: .
j_call: TRBJ1-2
v_call: TRBV27
cdr3_length: 14
cdr3_aa: CASSLRSRNYGYTF
cdr3_nt: TGTGCCAGCAGTTTAAGGTCGAGGAACTATGGCTACACCTTC

clone_size: .
d_call: TRBD1
j_call: TRBJ1-4
v_call: TRBV19
cdr3_length: 15
cdr3_aa: CASRTDRDRNEKLFF
cdr3_nt: TGTGCCAGTAGGACCGACAGGGATCGTAATGAAAAACTGTTTTTT

clone_size: .
d_call: TRBD1
j_call: TRBJ2-7
v_call: TRBV7-9
cdr3_length: 14
cdr3_aa: CASSPRDRMYEQYF
cdr3_nt: TGTGCCAGCAGCCCTCGGGACAGGATGTACGAGCAGTACTTC

clone_size: .
d_call: TRBD1
j_call: TRBJ1-1
v_call: TRBV5-4
cdr3_length: 12
cdr3_aa: CASSLSGGEAFF
cdr3_nt: TGTGCCAGCAGCTTATCAGGGGGGGAAGCTTTCTTT

clone_size: .
d_call: TRBD2
j_call: TRBJ2-5
v_call: TRBV9
cdr3_length: 16
cdr3_aa: CASSVATSGPQETQYF
cdr3_nt: TGTGCCAGCAGCGTAGCGACTAGCGGACCTCAAGAGACCCAGTACTTC